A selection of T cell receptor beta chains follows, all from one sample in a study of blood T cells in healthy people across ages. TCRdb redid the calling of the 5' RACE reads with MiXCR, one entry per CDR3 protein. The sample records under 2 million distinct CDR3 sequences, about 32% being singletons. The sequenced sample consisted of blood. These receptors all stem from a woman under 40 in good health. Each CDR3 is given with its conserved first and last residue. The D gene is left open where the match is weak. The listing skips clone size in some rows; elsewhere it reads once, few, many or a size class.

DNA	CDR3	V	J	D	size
TGCGCCAGCAGCCAGTTGATGGTCTCTGGGCAGTTCTTC	CASSQLMVSGQFF	TRBV4-1	TRBJ2-1	.	few
TGCGCCAGCAGCCGAGACCTTAAGAATCAGCCCCAGCATTTT	CASSRDLKNQPQHF	TRBV4-1	TRBJ1-5	.	many
TGTGCCAGCAGTTTATATGGTGGACGGAGCTATGGCTACACCTTC	CASSLYGGRSYGYTF	TRBV12-3/TRBV12-4	TRBJ1-2	.	.
TGTGCCAGCAGCGTCGGACTAGCGGGGACCTACGAGCAGTACTTC	CASSVGLAGTYEQYF	TRBV9	TRBJ2-7	TRBD2	many
TGTGCCACCAGCGGCTTGACTGGGGGCGAGCAGTACTTC	CATSGLTGGEQYF	TRBV15	TRBJ2-7	.	.
TGTGCCATCAGTGAGGCGGTGGGGACTGAAGCTTTCTTT	CAISEAVGTEAFF	TRBV10-3	TRBJ1-1	.	.
TGCGCCAGCAGCCAAAGACTAGTTGGGGGATACAATGAGCAGTTCTTC	CASSQRLVGGYNEQFF	TRBV4-1	TRBJ2-1	.	.
TGTGCCAGCAGTCAAAGACAGGGGTCTCTCTACGAGCAGTACTTC	CASSQRQGSLYEQYF	TRBV12-3/TRBV12-4	TRBJ2-7	TRBD1	.
TGTGCCAGCAGGAGAGCGGATCAAGAGACCCAGTACTTC	CASRRADQETQYF	TRBV2	TRBJ2-5	.	many
TGTGCCTGGAGGGACACGGAAAAACTGTTTTTT	CAWRDTEKLFF	TRBV30	TRBJ1-4	.	once
TGTGCCAGCAGCTGGATGTATGGGACGAAAACTAACTATGGCTACACCTTC	CASSWMYGTKTNYGYTF	TRBV5-4	TRBJ1-2	.	few
TGTGCCAGCAGCCCACGGTTGGGGATCGGCTACACCTTC	CASSPRLGIGYTF	TRBV11-2	TRBJ1-2	.	.
TGTGCCAGCAGCCAAATTAGACAGAACACTGAAGCTTTCTTT	CASSQIRQNTEAFF	TRBV3-1	TRBJ1-1	.	few
TGCAGCGCCGACAGGGTTGAAGACTATGGCTACACCTTC	CSADRVEDYGYTF	TRBV29-1	TRBJ1-2	TRBD1	many
TGTGCCAGCAGCCGACCAACTTTAGCGGCGGGGGAGACCCAGTACTTC	CASSRPTLAAGETQYF	TRBV6-2/TRBV6-3	TRBJ2-5	.	.
TGTGCCAGCTCACTGGGGCAGATTAACAATGAGCAGTACTTC	CASSLGQINNEQYF	TRBV18	TRBJ2-5	.	.
TGCGCCAGCAGCCAACCTTTTAGCGGGGGGGCCTACGAGCAGTACTTC	CASSQPFSGGAYEQYF	TRBV4-1	TRBJ2-7	TRBD2	.
TGTGCCAGCAGCTTAGCGTACGGGAGCAGCTCCTACAATGAGCAGTACTTC	CASSLAYGSSSYNEQYF	TRBV7-8	TRBJ2-7	.	.
TGCAGTGCTAGAGCGGGGGGGAAGAAAGCAACTAATGAAAAACTGTTTTTT	CSARAGGKKATNEKLFF	TRBV20-1	TRBJ1-4	.	.
TGTGCCAGCAGGTCGCAAGCGGGCTCCCGGTGGGCCCAGTACTTC	CASRSQAGSRWAQYF	TRBV7-9	TRBJ2-5	.	many
TGTGTCAGCAGCCGATACCCGGGGACTGAAGCTTTCTTT	CVSSRYPGTEAFF	TRBV3-1	TRBJ1-1	.	.
TGTGCCAGCAGCCCGGACATCGCTAACTATGGCTACACCTTC	CASSPDIANYGYTF	TRBV7-9	TRBJ1-2	.	few
TGTGCCAGCACCCGGGACAGGGTGGTGAACACTGAAGCTTTCTTT	CASTRDRVVNTEAFF	TRBV7-2	TRBJ1-1	TRBD1	.
TGTGCCAGCAGGATCAGGGGAGGCACTGAAGCTTTCTTT	CASRIRGGTEAFF	TRBV11-2	TRBJ1-1	.	few
TGTGCTCGGAGGGCCCTAAGCACAGATACGCAGTATTTT	CARRALSTDTQYF	TRBV30	TRBJ2-3	.	.
TGTGCCAGCAGCCAAGACGATGGCTACACCTTC	CASSQDDGYTF	TRBV4-2	TRBJ1-2	.	many
TGTGCCAGCAGTGAATTAATAGCTGGGTCAGGGAGCCCCTACGGCTACACCTTC	CASSELIAGSGSPYGYTF	TRBV2	TRBJ1-2	.	.
TGCGCCAGCAGCTTGGATAGCAGGGGGAACACTGAAGCTTTCTTT	CASSLDSRGNTEAFF	TRBV5-1	TRBJ1-1	.	few
TGTGCCAGCAGCCCTACCACCGGATCGGAGCAGTACTTC	CASSPTTGSEQYF	TRBV9	TRBJ2-7	.	few
TGCGCCAGCAGCCCTCGCGTCGGGGGGAACACCGGGGAGCTGTTTTTT	CASSPRVGGNTGELFF	TRBV5-1	TRBJ2-2	.	few
TGTGCCAGCAGCTACGGGACAGCAGGTCGATTAGAGACCCAGTACTTC	CASSYGTAGRLETQYF	TRBV7-9	TRBJ2-5	TRBD1	few
TGTGCCAGCAGCGGGTTATACGGCGGGAGGGCCGACGAGCAGTACTTC	CASSGLYGGRADEQYF	TRBV5-5	TRBJ2-7	TRBD2	.
TGTGCCAGCAGCACGCCTAGCTCCTACGAGCAGTACTTC	CASSTPSSYEQYF	TRBV28	TRBJ2-7	.	few
TGTGCCGCCAGCAGGTCTAGCGGAGACACAGATACGCAGTATTTT	CAASRSSGDTDTQYF	TRBV15	TRBJ2-3	TRBD2	.
TGTGCCAGTAGTATCTTGCTAGCGGGGTCCTACGAGCAGTACTTC	CASSILLAGSYEQYF	TRBV19	TRBJ2-7	TRBD2	.
TGTGCCAGCAGCACTACAGGGATTGGCTACACCTTC	CASSTTGIGYTF	TRBV11-2	TRBJ1-2	.	.
TGTGCCAGCTCACCACTAGCGGGGGATGTCAGCTCTGGGGCCAACGTCCTGACTTTC	CASSPLAGDVSSGANVLTF	TRBV18	TRBJ2-6	TRBD2	.
TGCGCCAGCAAGGTGACAGGGGGCCTTAAAATGGTCTACAATGAGCAGTTCTTC	CASKVTGGLKMVYNEQFF	TRBV10-2	TRBJ2-1	TRBD1	.
TGTGCCAGCAGCTTAGTCATAGACTCTGGGGCCAACGTCCTGACTTTC	CASSLVIDSGANVLTF	TRBV7-9	TRBJ2-6	.	few
TGTGCCAGCAGCGGGACCTGGGGCCCCAAAAACATTCAGTACTTC	CASSGTWGPKNIQYF	TRBV2	TRBJ2-4	.	.
TGCGCCAGCAGCTGGGGGACAGGGGTAACCAAACCTCACAATGAGCAGTTCTTC	CASSWGTGVTKPHNEQFF	TRBV5-1	TRBJ2-1	TRBD1	few
TGCAGCGTTGACAGTCTCTATGGCTACACCTTC	CSVDSLYGYTF	TRBV29-1	TRBJ1-2	.	.
TGTGCCAGCAGCTCGACTAGCGGGAGCCTGGAGACCCAGTACTTC	CASSSTSGSLETQYF	TRBV5-6	TRBJ2-5	TRBD2	few
TGTGCCAGCAGCCTTCAAGTCGGCGTCTACGAGCAGTACTTC	CASSLQVGVYEQYF	TRBV3-1	TRBJ2-7	.	.
TGTGCCAGCAGCCGACTAGCGGGGGTTCCCGGGGAGCTGTTTTTT	CASSRLAGVPGELFF	TRBV3-1	TRBJ2-2	TRBD2	.